The 3 T cell receptor beta chains below were found in one sample sequenced in a study of T cell responses to AZD1222 COVID-19 vaccine. Produced via immunoSEQ multiplex PCR; TCRdb's table is partial and in-frame only. The sample contains around 130,000 clones, approximately 83% of which appear only once. Sequences were derived from peripheral blood, sampled on day 0 of AZD1222 vaccination. Receptors were obtained from an adult in good health.

The gene calls are TRBV3-1 (or the pseudogene TRBV3-2) and TRBJ2-3, with D unresolved. The germline V gene has CDR1 LGHDT and CDR2 YNNKEL (reference sequence). The CDR3 consists of 12 residues. The V and J ends lost 6 bases and 2 bases respectively, with 6 bases between them. The CDR3 bases are TGTGCCAGCAGGCCTGTCACAGATACGCAGTATTTT. Protein product: CASRPVTDTQYF.

The rearrangement links TRBV6-5 to TRBJ2-7; 10 bases match TRBD2. This CDR3 has 14 amino acids. Germline trimming cut 10 bases from V and 6 bases from J; bases unmatched to any gene: 12. Germline CDR1 reads MNHEY; CDR2 reads SVGAGI. The CDR3 nucleotides read TGTGCCACCTCAGAATTAGCGGGGGGCGGCGAGCAGTACTTC. Translating gives CATSELAGGGEQYF.

CDR3 DNA: TGCAGCGTTGAGCTGGGACTAGCGGGAGATAATGAGCAGTTCTTC. It encodes CSVELGLAGDNEQFF. The rearrangement joins TRBV29-1 to TRBJ2-1, with TRBD2 matching 14 bases. Germline V gene data show CDR1 as SQVTM and CDR2 as ANQGSEA. V gave up 3 bases and J gave up 7 bases; unmatched junction bases: 5. The CDR3 totals 15 residues.